These 25 T cell receptor beta chains came from one sample sequenced in a study of cytomegalovirus exposure and HLA in healthy donors. The PCR ran on 60 Vbeta and 13 Jbeta primers. This table comes from immunoSEQ multiplex PCR, and its TCRdb copy is limited to in-frame clones, with some not included. The table shows tens of thousands of clones, with 68% occurring only once. The sequenced sample was PBMCs. These receptor sequences come from a man aged 35 to 55 in good health and CMV-seropositive.

The chain couples TRBV5-5 to TRBJ1-5; D is uncertain. The CDR3 loop spans 12 amino acids. Trimming cost V 2 bases and J 5 bases, with 5 bases left between them. Germline V gene data show CDR1 as SGHKS and CDR2 as YYEKEE (reference sequence). The CDR3 protein is CASSFEDQPQHF. CDR3 DNA: TGTGCCAGCAGCTTTGAGGATCAGCCCCAGCATTTT.

This clone showed up just a few times. The V and J genes are TRBV5-1 and TRBJ2-4, with D possibly being TRBD1 (5 bases). Per the germline V gene, CDR1 is SGHRS and CDR2 is YFSETQ. V was pared by 4 bases and J by 0 bases, with 20 bases between. The length of the CDR3 is 18 residues. CDR3 DNA: TGCGCCAGCAGCGGTGGGGCACGCAGCTTTCTAGCCAAAAACATTCAGTACTTC. Translating gives CASSGGARSFLAKNIQYF. The entire variable domain, with the rest obtained from reference TRBV5-1 and TRBJ2-4, is as follows: KAGVTQTPRYLIKTRGQQVTLSCSPISGHRSVSWYQQTPGQGLQFLFEYFSETQRNKGNFPGRFSGRQFSNSRSEMNVSTLELGDSALYLCASSGGARSFLAKNIQYFGAGTRLSVL.

This rearrangement joins TRBV4-2 to TRBJ1-2; D not certain. CDR3 length: 12 residues. The V end lost 0 bases, the J end lost 6 bases, and 5 bases lay between the germline ends. Looked up from germline, CDR1 is LGHNA and CDR2 is YNFKEQ. CDR3 sequence reads: CASSQERDGYTF. The CDR3 bases are TGTGCCAGCAGCCAAGAACGCGATGGCTACACCTTC.

V usage is TRBV5-6 and J usage is TRBJ2-2, with TRBD1 as a possible D gene (6 bases). Germline assignment: CDR1 SGHDT and CDR2 YYEEEE. V was shortened by 4 bases and J by 8 bases, with 21 bases between the two germline ends. CDR3 length: 16 amino acids. The CDR3 nucleotides read TGTGCCAGCAGCCCCCGGACAGTAACTTCGAGAGGGGAGCTGTTTTTT. This gives the protein CASSPRTVTSRGELFF.

This sequence joins TRBV5-1 and TRBJ1-2, with unresolved D. The CDR3 loop spans 14 amino acids. Trimming pared 0 bases from V and 7 bases from J, leaving 13 bases between. The germline CDR1 and CDR2 sequences are SGHRS and YFSETQ. DNA for the CDR3: TGCGCCAGCAGCTTGGGTGCAGGCTTGGGTGGCTACACCTTC. Protein: CASSLGAGLGGYTF.

Sample share makes this clone medium-sized. V and J are TRBV6-5 and TRBJ2-2; D might be TRBD1 (5 bases). CDR3 length equals 16 residues. Deletions cut 0 bases from V and 1 base from J, with 9 bases between. In germline, CDR1 is MNHEY, CDR2 SVGAGI. In DNA, the CDR3 is TGTGCCAGCAGTTACTCCGGGCAGGGGAACACCGGGGAGCTGTTTTTT. Protein product: CASSYSGQGNTGELFF.

This clone has only a few counts. The V call is TRBV2, the J call TRBJ2-1; 14 bases agree with TRBD2. The length of the CDR3 is 13 residues. Trimming removed 10 bases from V and 9 bases from J; junction bases left unmatched: 5. Germline V lookup: CDR1 SNHLY, CDR2 FYNNEI. CDR3: CATGTSGSGEQFF. CDR3 coding DNA: TGTGCCACCGGGACTAGCGGGAGTGGTGAGCAGTTCTTC.

The chain carries TRBV27 and TRBJ2-7; 9 nucleotides line up with TRBD2. CDR3 length: 13 amino acids. V shed 9 bases and J 2 bases; nucleotides not matched to a gene: 5. Germline loops: CDR1 MNHEY, CDR2 SMNVEV (reference sequence). DNA of the CDR3: TGTGCCAGTATAGCGGGGGACACCTACGAGCAGTACTTC. Translated: CASIAGDTYEQYF.

The chain employs TRBV6-1 and TRBJ2-7, with D tentatively TRBD1 (6 bases). The V gene lost 1 base and the J gene lost 9 bases, with 13 bases spanning the gap. Looked up from germline, CDR1 is MNHNS and CDR2 is SASEGT. The CDR3 contains 13 residues. The CDR3, as DNA: TGTGCCAGCAGTGAAGGACAGGAGTTGCGGCAGTACTTC. Residues: CASSEGQELRQYF.

This rearrangement joins TRBV30 to TRBJ1-5; 7 nucleotides match TRBD1. Germline-derived CDR1 and CDR2 are GTSNPN and SVGIG (reference sequence). CDR3 length: 14 residues. J gave up 6 bases and V 2 bases, and 7 bases lay outside the gene matches. CDR3 sequence (DNA): TGTGCCTGGAGTTTCGGACAGGCGGGTCAGCCCCAGCATTTT. The encoded protein is CAWSFGQAGQPQHF. Using reference TRBV30 and TRBJ1-5 for the parts outside the CDR3, the full variable domain is SQTIHQWPATLVQPVGSPLSLECTVEGTSNPNLYWYRQAAGRGLQLLFYSVGIGQISSEVPQNLSASRPQDRQFILSSKKLLLSDSGFYLCAWSFGQAGQPQHFGDGTRLSIL.

V is TRBV27 and J is TRBJ1-2; a weak D match, TRBD1 (6 bases). V lost 6 bases and J 8 bases, leaving 19 bases between the germline ends. Germline loops: CDR1 MNHEY, CDR2 SMNVEV (reference sequence). The CDR3 spans 14 residues. The CDR3 loop reads CASRQETGISGYTF. The CDR3 DNA follows: TGTGCCAGCAGGCAGGAGACAGGCATTAGCGGCTACACCTTC.

The chain employs TRBV30 and TRBJ1-4; D is unclear. Per the germline V gene, CDR1 is GTSNPN and CDR2 is SVGIG (reference sequence). Trimming removed 1 base from V and 6 bases from J, with 9 bases in between. This CDR3 is 13 amino acids long. CDR3 sequence: CAWSAGSYEKLFF. CDR3 in DNA: TGTGCCTGGAGTGCGGGGTCGTATGAAAAACTGTTTTTT.

The chain employs TRBV27 and TRBJ2-3; D might be TRBD1 (6 bases). Looked up from germline, CDR1 is MNHEY and CDR2 is SMNVEV (reference sequence). Deletions cut 6 bases from V and 7 bases from J, with 14 bases between. The CDR3 contains 13 residues. CDR3 sequence: CASRSIGTHTQYF. CDR3 coding DNA: TGTGCCAGCAGAAGTATCGGGACACATACGCAGTATTTT.

The chain is built from TRBV30 and TRBJ1-2, with D possibly matching TRBD1 (6 bases). The germline V gene encodes CDR1 GTSNPN and CDR2 SVGIG (reference sequence). Trimming took off 0 bases at V and 4 bases at J, with 12 bases between the two ends. The CDR3 is 14 amino acids. CDR3 amino acids: CAWSVQGDGYGYTF. CDR3 nucleotide sequence: TGTGCCTGGAGTGTACAGGGCGACGGCTATGGCTACACCTTC.

As DNA, the CDR3 is TGTGCCAGCAGCTTAACCCAGGGGAGCACTGAAGCTTTCTTT. Its protein is CASSLTQGSTEAFF. V is TRBV7-3 and J is TRBJ1-1; maybe TRBD1 (6 bases). CDR1 is SGHTA, CDR2 FQGTGA, per germline. The CDR3 covers 14 residues. V was shortened by 0 bases and J by 4 bases, with 9 bases between the two germline ends.

The V and J genes are TRBV6-1 and TRBJ2-7; D is ambiguous. There are 14 residues in the CDR3. V dropped 0 bases and J dropped 1 base, with 7 bases sitting between them. The germline gives CDR1 MNHNS, CDR2 SASEGT. The CDR3 reads CASSEAGSSYEQYF. The CDR3 DNA follows: TGTGCCAGCAGTGAAGCGGGCTCGTCCTACGAGCAGTACTTC.

The CDR3 bases are TGCGCCAGCAGCGATGTCGGGACAGTGAACACTGAAGCTTTCTTT. Encoded protein: CASSDVGTVNTEAFF. This chain links TRBV4-3 with TRBJ1-1; 7 bases are a match to TRBD1. With V trimmed by 5 bases and J by 0 bases, 6 bases remained unmatched. This CDR3 spans 15 amino acids. Germline-derived CDR1 and CDR2 are LGHNA and YSLEER.

The genes are TRBV10-1 and TRBJ1-4; TRBD1 might be the D (6 bases). The CDR3 has 12 residues. Germline assignment: CDR1 WNHNN and CDR2 SYGVQD (reference sequence). V was clipped by 8 bases and J by 8 bases, with 12 bases between them. CDR3 protein: CASRGGGEKLFF. CDR3 DNA: TGCGCCAGCCGCGGGGGCGGAGAAAAACTGTTTTTT.

The rearrangement joins TRBV11-2 to TRBJ1-6; 8 bases are shared with TRBD1. The CDR3 is 14 residues long. Trimming cost V 5 bases and J 13 bases; bases outside gene matches: 10. CDR1 and CDR2 (germline): SGHAT, FQNNGV. This CDR3 reads CASSLPQGARPLHF. CDR3 DNA: TGTGCCAGCAGCCTACCCCAGGGGGCGCGGCCCCTCCACTTT.

The chain recombines TRBV28 with TRBJ1-4; tentatively, D is TRBD1 (6 bases). The CDR3 extends over 14 amino acids. Germline V lookup: CDR1 MDHEN, CDR2 SYDVKM. V was pared by 4 bases and J by 6 bases, with 12 bases between. The CDR3 nucleotides are TGTGCCAGCAGTTCGGGGGGCCCGGATGAAAAACTGTTTTTT. Translating gives CASSSGGPDEKLFF. Combining the CDR3 with reference TRBV28 and TRBJ1-4 gives the whole variable domain DVKVTQSSRYLVKRTGEKVFLECVQDMDHENMFWYRQDPGLGLRLIYFSYDVKMKEKGDIPEGYSVSREKKERFSLILESASTNQTSMYLCASSSGGPDEKLFFGSGTQLSVL.

The chain is built from TRBV7-2 and TRBJ2-2; 7 bases agree with TRBD2. The CDR3 sequence is 13 residues long. J gave up 6 bases and V 4 bases, and 2 bases lay outside the gene matches. Per the germline V gene, CDR1 is SGHTA and CDR2 is FQGNSA. CDR3 sequence: CASSSGLAGELFF. The CDR3, as DNA: TGTGCCAGCAGCTCAGGACTAGCCGGGGAGCTGTTTTTT.

This chain joins TRBV2 and TRBJ2-5; 7 bases align to TRBD2. V dropped 6 bases and J dropped 9; count of bases not matched to a gene: 4. The CDR3 has 11 residues. Germline V gives CDR1 SNHLY, CDR2 FYNNEI. CDR3 sequence (DNA): TGTGCCAGCAGCGGGGAGGGCCCCCAGTACTTC. Protein: CASSGEGPQYF. Using reference TRBV2 and TRBJ2-5 for the parts outside the CDR3, the full variable domain is EPEVTQTPSHQVTQMGQEVILRCVPISNHLYFYWYRQILGQKVEFLVSFYNNEISEKSEIFDDQFSVERPDGSNFTLKIRSTKLEDSAMYFCASSGEGPQYFGPGTRLLVL.

The V gene is TRBV7-9, the J gene TRBJ2-2, with 8 bases lining up with TRBD1. The trim removed 5 bases at V and 7 bases at J, leaving 6 bases unmatched. There are 14 residues in the CDR3. The germline V gene has CDR1 SEHNR and CDR2 FQNEAQ (reference sequence). The CDR3 sequence: CASSLGQGGGELFF. The CDR3 DNA sequence: TGTGCCAGCAGCCTCGGACAGGGCGGCGGGGAGCTGTTTTTT.

This clone appeared a few times. This chain connects TRBV19 to TRBJ2-1, with 11 bases that match TRBD2. CDR1 LNHDA and CDR2 SQIVND come from the germline V gene (reference sequence). Trimming took 5 bases from V and 3 from J; bases not matched to a gene: 3. This CDR3 comprises 15 residues. The CDR3: CASSPLAGDYNEQFF. The CDR3 DNA reads TGTGCCAGTAGTCCACTAGCGGGAGACTACAATGAGCAGTTCTTC.

The chain employs TRBV10-3 and TRBJ2-7, with TRBD1 identical over 10 bases. The CDR3 length is 14 residues. Trimming at V came to 4 bases and at J to 4 bases, leaving 4 bases not matched to a gene. Germline V gene data show CDR1 as ENHRY and CDR2 as SYGVKD. The CDR3 coding sequence is TGTGCCATCAGTGTGACAGGGGGCAATTACGAGCAGTACTTC. Protein product: CAISVTGGNYEQYF.